What follows describes a single T cell receptor (beta chain). Its antigen is unknown. RNA totalling about 0.45 to 1 ug underwent reverse transcription with random hexamers. The immunoSEQ assay covered 54 Vbeta and 13 Jbeta segments for CDR3. TCRdb re-called the immunoSEQ multiplex PCR reads through MiXCR, storing one row per CDR3 protein. The repertoire includes 150,000 to 180,000 distinct CDR3 sequences, approximately 96% of them detected once, and 0.2% to 0.25% sits in the top ten. The multiple sclerosis controls were treatment-naive patients, and their relapsing-remitting disease was stable or active. This specimen belongs to a study of CD8 T cells in Susac syndrome. Study-wide findings and caveats: The study recognized that the number of individuals in its TCR sequencing and HLA analysis was relatively small.

Germline values: CDR1 SGDLS, CDR2 YYNGEE. This CDR3 spans 15 amino acids. V shed 0 bases and J shed 9 bases, with 18 bases lying between them. The V and J genes are TRBV9 and TRBJ1-2; D is perhaps TRBD1 (6 bases). The source is a human donor with multiple sclerosis. What was sequenced was CD8+ T cells from PBMCs. This CDR3 is CASSVDLQGGRSYTF. The CDR3 region has the DNA TGTGCCAGCAGCGTAGACCTACAGGGAGGGCGAAGCTACACCTTC.